This passage covers 28 T cell receptor beta chains from one sample sequenced in a study of technical replicates of blood from a handful of donors (TCRdb year 2017). The library was made by the immunoSEQ multiplex PCR assay. The immuneACCESS repertoire file appears here via TCRdb, limited to in-frame rearrangements. These files lack a portion of the clones; in checked studies, under half of the deficit traces to unresolved V genes, and the cause of the others is not known. Here the sample has 98,000 or so clones; 90% to 96% occur a single time. The top ten clonotypes cover over 0.2% of the sample. The sequencing sample was made of T cells isolated from PBMCs. The receptors come from a human donor in good health.

The gene calls are TRBV29-1 and TRBJ2-5; TRBD1 might be the D (6 bases). CDR1 and CDR2 from the germline V gene are SQVTM and ANQGSEA. This CDR3 is 15 amino acids long. V was clipped by 0 bases and J by 3 bases, with 14 bases between them. For the CDR3, the DNA is TGCAGCGTTGAAGATTATCACAGGGAAGAAGAGACCCAGTACTTC. As protein: CSVEDYHREEETQYF. The full variable domain, completed using reference TRBV29-1 and TRBJ2-5, is SAVISQKPSRDICQRGTSLTIQCQVDSQVTMMFWYRQQPGQSLTLIATANQGSEATYESGFVIDKFPISRPNLTFSTLTVSNMSPEDSSIYLCSVEDYHREEETQYFGPGTRLLVL.

Written as DNA, the CDR3 is TGTGCCAGCAGCCTCGGGACTAGCGGGGGCACAGATACGCAGTATTTT. Amino acid sequence: CASSLGTSGGTDTQYF. The genes are TRBV7-3 and TRBJ2-3; the match to TRBD2 covers 13 bases. The CDR3 runs 16 residues. V lost 5 bases, J lost 1 base, and 3 bases stayed unmatched. From germline, CDR1 is SGHTA and CDR2 FQGTGA.

The rearrangement joins TRBV30 to TRBJ2-5; 12 bases map to TRBD2. CDR1 and CDR2 from the germline V gene are GTSNPN and SVGIG (reference sequence). V was pared by 3 bases and J by 4 bases, with 3 bases of the junction left unmatched. There are 14 residues in the CDR3. Written as DNA, the CDR3 is TGTGCCTGGAGACTAGCGGGGGGAGGAGAGACCCAGTACTTC. Its protein product is CAWRLAGGGETQYF. Filled out from reference TRBV30 and TRBJ2-5, the complete variable domain reads SQTIHQWPATLVQPVGSPLSLECTVEGTSNPNLYWYRQAAGRGLQLLFYSVGIGQISSEVPQNLSASRPQDRQFILSSKKLLLSDSGFYLCAWRLAGGGETQYFGPGTRLLVL.

The rearrangement links TRBV5-1 to TRBJ2-7; 10 nucleotides match TRBD2. Trimming cost V 4 bases and J 5 bases; bases outside gene matches: 12. The CDR3 sequence is 16 residues long. Germline V gene data show CDR1 as SGHRS and CDR2 as YFSETQ. DNA for the CDR3: TGCGCCAGCAGCGCCACTGGGCTAGCGGGGGTGGACGAGCAGTACTTC. It specifies CASSATGLAGVDEQYF.

The sample holds one count of this clone. This sequence joins TRBV4-1 and TRBJ2-5, with unresolved D. In germline, CDR1 is MGHRA, CDR2 YSYEKL. The V end lost 0 bases, the J end lost 7 bases, and 18 bases lay between the germline ends. The CDR3 covers 16 residues. CDR3 region: CASSQEITTPSGTQYF. The DNA for the CDR3 is TGCGCCAGCAGCCAAGAAATCACAACACCCTCAGGGACCCAGTACTTC.

V gene TRBV25-1 combines with J gene TRBJ2-7, with 9 bases fitting TRBD2. V lost 3 bases, J lost 3 bases, and 6 bases stayed unmatched. In germline, CDR1 is MGHDK, CDR2 SYGVNS. The CDR3 spans 15 residues. CDR3 amino acids: CASSDLAGEGYEQYF. DNA of the CDR3: TGTGCCAGCAGTGATTTAGCGGGAGAGGGCTACGAGCAGTACTTC.

V usage is TRBV6-1 and J usage is TRBJ1-1; no reliable D call. The CDR3 contains 13 residues. Looked up from germline, CDR1 is MNHNS and CDR2 is SASEGT. The V end lost 7 bases, the J end lost 3 bases, and 12 bases lay between the germline ends. The CDR3 loop is CASNPSGHTEAFF. CDR3 nucleotides: TGTGCCAGCAATCCCTCAGGCCACACTGAAGCTTTCTTT.

The CDR3 sequence is CASSYSGVGGDYGYTF. The CDR3 nucleotides are TGTGCCAGCAGTTACTCGGGGGTCGGGGGAGATTATGGCTACACCTTC. The chain joins TRBV6-6 to TRBJ1-2; D perhaps matches TRBD1 (5 bases). CDR3 length equals 16 residues. V lost 0 bases to trimming and J lost 5 bases, with 16 bases between them. Germline CDR1 is MNHNY and CDR2 is SVGAGI (reference sequence).

CDR3 coding DNA: TGTGCCAGCAGTTTCTCCAAGACAGGGGCCGGGGGATGGATAATAGAGACCCAGTACTTC. This encodes CASSFSKTGAGGWIIETQYF. The chain employs TRBV27 and TRBJ2-5; the match to TRBD1 covers 8 bases. The CDR3 sequence is 20 residues long. The junction had 22 bases not matched to a gene; V was cut back by 3 bases and J by 4 bases. Looked up from germline, CDR1 is MNHEY and CDR2 is SMNVEV (reference sequence).

The rearrangement links TRBV4-1 to TRBJ1-2, with TRBD1 matching over 10 bases. CDR3 length equals 15 residues. V lost 2 bases and J lost 3; bases outside the gene matches: 3. From germline, CDR1 is MGHRA and CDR2 YSYEKL. The CDR3 coding sequence is TGCGCCAGCAGCCAAAGGACAGGGGGTGACTATGGCTACACCTTC. Encoded protein: CASSQRTGGDYGYTF.

The chain employs TRBV10-1 and TRBJ2-2; 7 bases are shared with TRBD1. V trimming: 6 bases; J trimming: 3 bases; junction bases outside the gene matches: 4. Per germline, CDR1 WNHNN and CDR2 SYGVQD (reference sequence). The CDR3 totals 14 residues. This CDR3 is CASRWGTDTGELFF. The CDR3 DNA sequence: TGCGCCAGCAGGTGGGGGACAGACACCGGGGAGCTGTTTTTT.

This chain uses TRBV7-6 with TRBJ1-1; a possible D gene is TRBD1 (5 bases). The CDR3 consists of 13 residues. The V end was cut by 5 bases, the J end by 1 base, with 8 bases between. CDR1 and CDR2 (germline): SGHVS, FNYEAQ. The CDR3 DNA sequence: TGTGCCAGCAGCGGCGACAGGAACACTGAAGCTTTCTTT. It specifies CASSGDRNTEAFF.

The V and J genes are TRBV4-2 and TRBJ1-5; D gene uncertain. Germline assignment: CDR1 LGHNA and CDR2 YNFKEQ. Deletions cut 4 bases from V and 3 bases from J, with 13 bases between. The length of the CDR3 is 15 residues. The CDR3 spells CASSRREETNQPQHF. The DNA for the CDR3 is TGTGCCAGCAGCCGGCGGGAGGAAACCAATCAGCCCCAGCATTTT.

The V call is TRBV5-4, the J call TRBJ1-2, with 11 bases lining up with TRBD1. The J segment lost 5 bases and the V segment lost 2 bases, leaving 5 bases of the junction unmatched. The CDR3 has 15 amino acids. Germline loops: CDR1 SGHNT, CDR2 YYREEE (reference sequence). The DNA of the CDR3 is TGTGCCAGCAGCTTTTCCGGGACAGGGGGGTATGGCTACACCTTC. Translating gives CASSFSGTGGYGYTF.

The chain uses TRBV28 and TRBJ1-2, with 9 positions matching TRBD1. The CDR3 is made up of 15 amino acids. V gave up 6 bases and J gave up 6 bases; unmatched junction bases: 11. Germline V gene data show CDR1 as MDHEN and CDR2 as SYDVKM. Here the CDR3 reads CASSDPGTGQDGYTF. CDR3 sequence (DNA): TGTGCCAGCAGCGATCCCGGGACAGGGCAAGATGGCTACACCTTC.

V gene TRBV10-3 combines with J gene TRBJ2-7, with 8 bases aligning to TRBD2. The germline V gene has CDR1 ENHRY and CDR2 SYGVKD. The CDR3 covers 14 residues. V was clipped by 5 bases and J by 3 bases; unmatched bases: 6. For the CDR3, the DNA is TGTGCCATCAGTATCTATAGCGGGATCTACGAGCAGTACTTC. It specifies CAISIYSGIYEQYF.

V is TRBV6-1 and J is TRBJ1-5; 7 nucleotides align to TRBD1. V shed 0 bases and J 4 bases; nucleotides not matched to a gene: 6. The CDR3 has 16 residues. CDR1 and CDR2 from the germline V gene are MNHNS and SASEGT. CDR3 amino acids: CASSEADRAVNQPQHF. DNA of the CDR3: TGTGCCAGCAGTGAAGCTGACAGGGCCGTAAATCAGCCCCAGCATTTT.

This chain uses TRBV28 with TRBJ1-1; D might be TRBD1 (6 bases). The CDR3 is 13 amino acids. V shed 8 bases and J shed 4 bases, with 14 bases lying between them. Germline V lookup: CDR1 MDHEN, CDR2 SYDVKM. The CDR3 loop is CASFYRDGTEAFF. CDR3 nucleotide sequence: TGTGCCAGCTTTTACAGGGATGGCACTGAAGCTTTCTTT. Variable domain in full (rest from reference TRBV28 and TRBJ1-1): DVKVTQSSRYLVKRTGEKVFLECVQDMDHENMFWYRQDPGLGLRLIYFSYDVKMKEKGDIPEGYSVSREKKERFSLILESASTNQTSMYLCASFYRDGTEAFFGQGTRLTVV.

The chain employs TRBV5-1 and TRBJ2-2, with 8 nucleotides matching TRBD2. The CDR3 length is 14 residues. J lost 1 base, V lost 10 bases, and 6 bases had no gene match. Germline V gives CDR1 SGHRS, CDR2 YFSETQ. The CDR3 DNA is TGCGCCGGACGTGCGGGGGGGAACACCGGGGAGCTGTTTTTT. It encodes CAGRAGGNTGELFF.

CDR3 loop: CASTSFSGTSYEQYF. The CDR3 coding sequence is TGTGCCAGCACCAGTTTTAGCGGGACCTCCTACGAGCAGTACTTC. The chain carries TRBV28 and TRBJ2-7, with 8 bases matching TRBD2. The V segment lost 7 bases and the J segment 0 bases; nucleotides outside the gene matches: 8. CDR3 size: 15 residues. From germline, CDR1 is MDHEN and CDR2 SYDVKM.

This clone has only one observation. The chain joins TRBV5-6 to TRBJ2-3; D perhaps matches TRBD1 (5 bases). V was pared by 5 bases and J by 3 bases, with 13 bases between. Germline V gives CDR1 SGHDT, CDR2 YYEEEE. The CDR3 consists of 14 residues. The CDR3 DNA follows: TGTGCCAGCAGTTACCGTCAGGGTACAGATACGCAGTATTTT. It translates to CASSYRQGTDTQYF.

CDR3: CASSSGRYGYTF. DNA of the CDR3: TGTGCCAGCAGTTCAGGGCGGTATGGCTACACCTTC. The gene calls are TRBV28 and TRBJ1-2; D might be TRBD1 (5 bases). Trimming took 4 bases from V and 5 from J, leaving 8 bases between them. CDR3 size: 12 residues. Germline loops: CDR1 MDHEN, CDR2 SYDVKM.

The rearrangement links TRBV10-2 to TRBJ2-7; D gene uncertain. This CDR3 is built from 16 residues. Trimming cost V 3 bases and J 4 bases, with 19 bases left between them. Germline lookup yields CDR1 WSHSY and CDR2 SAAADI. In DNA form, the CDR3 reads TGCGCCAGCAGTGACCCGCAGTCAGGTAAAGGTTACGAGCAGTACTTC. Translating gives CASSDPQSGKGYEQYF.

This chain joins TRBV19 and TRBJ2-6, with 9 bases fitting TRBD1. The CDR3 loop spans 16 amino acids. CDR1 LNHDA and CDR2 SQIVND come from the germline V gene (reference sequence). Trimming took 7 bases from V and 0 from J; bases not matched to a gene: 4. This CDR3 is CASMTGGNSGANVLTF. The CDR3 nucleotides read TGTGCCAGTATGACAGGGGGGAACTCTGGGGCCAACGTCCTGACTTTC. The complete variable domain, with remaining parts taken from reference TRBV19 and TRBJ2-6, reads DGGITQSPKYLFRKEGQNVTLSCEQNLNHDAMYWYRQDPGQGLRLIYYSQIVNDFQKGDIAEGYSVSREKKESFPLTVTSAQKNPTAFYLCASMTGGNSGANVLTFGAGSRLTVL.

The V call is TRBV5-1, the J call TRBJ2-5, with TRBD2 matching over 11 bases. Germline-derived CDR1 and CDR2 are SGHRS and YFSETQ. The J segment lost 1 base and the V segment lost 1 base, leaving 6 bases of the junction unmatched. The CDR3 is 17 amino acids. CDR3 loop: CASSLRPSGGPQETQYF. The CDR3 DNA reads as TGCGCCAGCAGCTTGAGGCCTAGCGGGGGGCCCCAAGAGACCCAGTACTTC.

V gene TRBV28 combines with J gene TRBJ1-4; D unclear. Trimming removed 5 bases from V and 8 bases from J, with 24 bases in between. Per the germline V gene, CDR1 is MDHEN and CDR2 is SYDVKM. This CDR3 region has 17 residues. This CDR3 is CASSPTPTSGSSEKLFF. CDR3 DNA sequence: TGTGCCAGCAGTCCAACCCCAACTTCAGGATCCTCCGAAAAACTGTTTTTT.

DNA for the CDR3: TGTGCCAGCAGCTCCCTGACAGGGCCAAATCAGCCCCAGCATTTT. This encodes CASSSLTGPNQPQHF. The chain uses TRBV7-9 and TRBJ1-5; 7 nucleotides match TRBD1. Trimming cost V 4 bases and J 4 bases; bases outside gene matches: 7. This CDR3 comprises 15 residues. Per the germline V gene, CDR1 is SEHNR and CDR2 is FQNEAQ (reference sequence). Looking up the rest from reference TRBV7-9 and TRBJ1-5 gives the full variable domain: DTGVSQNPRHKITKRGQNVTFRCDPISEHNRLYWYRQTLGQGPEFLTYFQNEAQLEKSRLLSDRFSAERPKGSFSTLEIQRTEQGDSAMYLCASSSLTGPNQPQHFGDGTRLSIL.

V and J are TRBV6-1 and TRBJ2-3, with 8 bases aligning to TRBD2. CDR3 length equals 15 residues. Germline lookup yields CDR1 MNHNS and CDR2 SASEGT. V shed 4 bases and J 0 bases; nucleotides not matched to a gene: 3. CDR3 sequence reads: CASSVGGGSTDTQYF. The CDR3 DNA reads as TGTGCCAGCAGTGTTGGCGGGGGGAGCACAGATACGCAGTATTTT.